Listed below are T cell receptor beta chains from one sample, sequenced in a study of beta chain features in type 1 diabetes. TCRdb's copy holds only in-frame clones and misses some; the assay was immunoSEQ multiplex PCR. Among hundreds of thousands of clones listed, more than 12% were seen once. Material for sequencing was naive CD4+ T cells from blood. These receptors were collected from a young man with type 1 diabetes. The CDR3 runs from the conserved cysteine through the conserved F or W. Fields, in order: CDR3 DNA, CDR3 protein, J gene, V gene, clone size, CDR3 length, D gene. D genes are given only for firm matches. Clone sizes are given selectively: once, few, many, or a class where the clone is expanded.

TGCAGTGCTCCTAGGGTTCTTGAAGCTTTCTTT CSAPRVLEAFF TRBJ1-1 TRBV20-1 few 11 .
TGCGCCAGCAGCCAAGATCGAACGGGGAGCACAGATACGCAGTATTTT CASSQDRTGSTDTQYF TRBJ2-3 TRBV4-3 . 16 .
TGTGCCAGCCGCGGGGATGAGCAGTTCTTC CASRGDEQFF TRBJ2-1 TRBV6-6 . 10 .
TGTGCCAGCAGTTTTGGGGGGACCACCGGGGAGCTGTTTTTT CASSFGGTTGELFF TRBJ2-2 TRBV27 . 14 .
TGCAGCGTTGAAGATTACGCGGGGGCACAAGAGACCCAGTACTTC CSVEDYAGAQETQYF TRBJ2-5 TRBV29-1 few 15 .
TGTGCCAGCAGTCCCGGGACGGGCACTGAAGCTTTCTTT CASSPGTGTEAFF TRBJ1-1 TRBV27 . 13 .
TGTGCCAGCTCACCAGGGCAGAACAATCAGCCCCAGCATTTT CASSPGQNNQPQHF TRBJ1-5 TRBV18 few 14 .
TGTGCCAGTAGGATTTCAGGGGAAACCTACGAGCAGTACTTC CASRISGETYEQYF TRBJ2-7 TRBV19 few 14 .
TGTGCCAGCAGCACTCGACTAGCGGGAGATCCAGAGACCCAGTACTTC CASSTRLAGDPETQYF TRBJ2-5 TRBV7-2 . 16 TRBD2
TGTGCCAGCAGCCAGACAGGGTCTTGGGATACGCAGTATTTT CASSQTGSWDTQYF TRBJ2-3 TRBV6-4 . 14 TRBD1
TGCAGCTTCTTAGGGAGGGCCTACGAGCAGTACTTC CSFLGRAYEQYF TRBJ2-7 TRBV29-1 few 12 TRBD2
TGTGCCTGGTTAAGGCACGGCGAGGTCTATGGCTACACCTTC CAWLRHGEVYGYTF TRBJ1-2 TRBV30 . 14 .
TGTGCCAGCAGTCCCGACAGCTATGGCTACACCTTC CASSPDSYGYTF TRBJ1-2 TRBV2 few 12 .
TGTGCCAGCAGCTCGTGGCTAGAAGCGGCCCAGATGTACCAAGAGACCCAGTACTTC CASSSWLEAAQMYQETQYF TRBJ2-5 TRBV11-2 few 19 .
TGCAGTGCGCTGATAGGGGATACGCAGTATTTT CSALIGDTQYF TRBJ2-3 TRBV20-1 . 11 .
TGTGCCAGCAGCTTAAAAGGGGGCGGGTATGGCTACACCTTC CASSLKGGGYGYTF TRBJ1-2 TRBV7-2 few 14 TRBD1
TGTGCCAGCTCACCACCTTCAGGTGAGCAGTTCTTC CASSPPSGEQFF TRBJ2-1 TRBV18 few 12 .
TGTGCCAGCAGTGCCGGGACAGCAACTAATGAAAAACTGTTTTTT CASSAGTATNEKLFF TRBJ1-4 TRBV28 few 15 TRBD1
TGTGCCAGCTCACCAAGAACTAGCGGCACAGATACGCAGTATTTT CASSPRTSGTDTQYF TRBJ2-3 TRBV18 few 15 TRBD2
TGTGCCAGCAGCGTGGACAACACAGATACGCAGTATTTT CASSVDNTDTQYF TRBJ2-3 TRBV9 . 13 .
TGTGCCAGCAGCGTAGGAGGGACTAGCGGGCCCACAGATACGCAGTATTTT CASSVGGTSGPTDTQYF TRBJ2-3 TRBV9 . 17 TRBD2